The 3 T cell receptor beta chains below come from one sample, sequenced in a study of T cell responses to AZD1222 COVID-19 vaccine. Data came from immunoSEQ multiplex PCR; TCRdb stores just in-frame clones and leaves some out. The table records some 130,000 clones, roughly 89% of them present only once. This specimen consisted of peripheral blood, obtained on day 0 of AZD1222 vaccination. The receptors originated from an adult in good health.

The chain carries TRBV18 and TRBJ1-4, with 8 bases that match TRBD1. J gave up 1 base and V 3 bases, and 4 bases lay outside the gene matches. The CDR3 totals 16 residues. CDR1 is KGHSH, CDR2 LQKENI, per germline. In DNA, the CDR3 is TGTGCCAGCTCACCCGTCGGGACAGGAACTAATGAAAAACTGTTTTTT. This gives the protein CASSPVGTGTNEKLFF.

This clone has more than one count but fewer than ten. The genes are TRBV28 and TRBJ1-2, with 9 bases that match TRBD1. Germline V gene lookup returns CDR1 MDHEN and CDR2 SYDVKM. Losses at the gene ends were 5 bases for V and 8 bases for J; bases not matched to a gene: 6. There are 13 residues in the CDR3. The CDR3 spells CASSLGQGGGYTF. CDR3 DNA sequence: TGTGCCAGCAGTCTGGGACAGGGAGGGGGCTACACCTTC.

This clone was counted once. The chain combines TRBV5-1 with TRBJ1-1; TRBD1 matches 7 bases. The CDR3 contains 14 residues. Germline V gene lookup returns CDR1 SGHRS and CDR2 YFSETQ. Losses at the gene ends were 3 bases for V and 4 bases for J; bases not matched to a gene: 6. The CDR3 DNA is TGCGCCAGCAGCTCCGGGACAGATGGCACTGAAGCTTTCTTT. It encodes CASSSGTDGTEAFF. The full variable domain, with the rest looked up from reference TRBV5-1 and TRBJ1-1, is KAGVTQTPRYLIKTRGQQVTLSCSPISGHRSVSWYQQTPGQGLQFLFEYFSETQRNKGNFPGRFSGRQFSNSRSEMNVSTLELGDSALYLCASSSGTDGTEAFFGQGTRLTVV.